Detailed here is one TCR beta chain. The PCR employed 60 Vbeta primers together with 13 Jbeta primers. Measured with immunoSEQ multiplex PCR; TCRdb has only the in-frame clones, and not every one. The repertoire holds roughly 98,000 clones, with about 74% as singletons. The data derive from a study of cytomegalovirus exposure and HLA in healthy donors. V lost 6 bases to trimming and J lost 0 bases; unmatched junction nucleotides: 11. CDR3 size: 17 residues. Looked up from germline, CDR1 is MDHEN and CDR2 is SYDVKM. V is TRBV28 and J is TRBJ1-2; the match to TRBD1 covers 9 bases. The receptor was isolated from a female donor in good health and CMV-seronegative. The sequencing sample was made of PBMCs. The CDR3 region has the DNA TGTGCCAGCAGAACCGGGACAGGGCGCCAAACTAACTATGGCTACACCTTC. This gives the protein CASRTGTGRQTNYGYTF.